This is a list of T cell receptor beta chains from one sample in a study of regulatory T cells in long-lasting Graves disease. A single record per CDR3 protein comes from TCRdb applying MiXCR to the multiplex PCR reads. The data show hundreds of thousands of distinct CDR3 sequences, with about a fifth seen just once and roughly 20% held by the top ten. Sequencing was performed on peripheral blood mononuclear cells (PBMCs), taken when the disease was refractory, from a patient treated with antithyroid drugs. Receptor source: a female donor with Graves disease. The CDR3 runs from the conserved cysteine through the conserved F or W. The order of the fields is J gene, clone size, V gene, D gene, CDR3 DNA, CDR3 protein. D genes are given only for firm matches. Not all rows give a size; the values are once, few, many and, for expanded clones, a class.

j_gene: TRBJ1-1
abundance: many
v_gene: TRBV2
d_gene: NA
CDR3nt: TGTGCCAGCAGTGACAGGGGTTGGACTGAAGCTTTCTTT
CDR3aa: CASSDRGWTEAFF

j_gene: TRBJ2-1
abundance: NA
v_gene: TRBV12-3/TRBV12-4
d_gene: TRBD2
CDR3nt: TGTGCCAGCAGTTACATGGGAGGACTAGCGGGAGGGTATGAGCAGTTCTTC
CDR3aa: CASSYMGGLAGGYEQFF

j_gene: TRBJ1-2
abundance: many
v_gene: TRBV30
d_gene: NA
CDR3nt: TGTGCCTGCGGCACTCCGTTGTTATATGGCTACACCTTC
CDR3aa: CACGTPLLYGYTF

j_gene: TRBJ2-7
abundance: many
v_gene: TRBV28
d_gene: NA
CDR3nt: TGTGCCAGCAGTTTATTATGGGGGCGAGGACACGAGCAGTACTTC
CDR3aa: CASSLLWGRGHEQYF

j_gene: TRBJ1-2
abundance: few
v_gene: TRBV27
d_gene: NA
CDR3nt: TGTGCCAGCAGTACGAACTCGATCTGGGACCCAAATGGCTACACCTTC
CDR3aa: CASSTNSIWDPNGYTF

j_gene: TRBJ2-7
abundance: many
v_gene: TRBV28
d_gene: TRBD1
CDR3nt: TGTGCCAGCAGTTTAGGTCGCCTTTTGTTACCAGAGGGGGGACAGGGGGGCTCCTACGAGCAGTACTTC
CDR3aa: CASSLGRLLLPEGGQGGSYEQYF

j_gene: TRBJ2-5
abundance: NA
v_gene: TRBV27
d_gene: NA
CDR3nt: TGTCCCGGATACAGGGAGACCCAGTACTTC
CDR3aa: CPGYRETQYF

j_gene: TRBJ2-5
abundance: many
v_gene: TRBV7-9
d_gene: NA
CDR3nt: TGTGCCAGCAGCCAAGTCGAGGGTAAAGAGACCCAGTACTTC
CDR3aa: CASSQVEGKETQYF

j_gene: TRBJ2-4
abundance: NA
v_gene: TRBV6-1
d_gene: TRBD2
CDR3nt: TGTGCCAGCAGCGACCTCGGGGGGGTCAAGGCCAAAAACATTCAGTACTTC
CDR3aa: CASSDLGGVKAKNIQYF

j_gene: TRBJ1-2
abundance: NA
v_gene: TRBV10-3
d_gene: NA
CDR3nt: TGTGCCATCAGTGAAGACACGGTGAGGTCGGGCTACACCTTC
CDR3aa: CAISEDTVRSGYTF

j_gene: TRBJ1-5
abundance: few
v_gene: TRBV12-3/TRBV12-4
d_gene: NA
CDR3nt: TGTGCCAGCAGTACTACAGGGTATCAGCCCCAGCATTTT
CDR3aa: CASSTTGYQPQHF

j_gene: TRBJ1-1
abundance: few
v_gene: TRBV6-2/TRBV6-3
d_gene: NA
CDR3nt: TGTGCCAGCAGGGAGGGATTCAGGGTGCACACTGAAGCTTTCTTT
CDR3aa: CASREGFRVHTEAFF

j_gene: TRBJ2-7
abundance: few
v_gene: TRBV7-3
d_gene: NA
CDR3nt: TGTGCCAGCTCTCGAATGGGCGGGACAGCAAGCTCCTACGAGCAGTACTTC
CDR3aa: CASSRMGGTASSYEQYF

j_gene: TRBJ1-1
abundance: many
v_gene: TRBV12-3/TRBV12-4
d_gene: NA
CDR3nt: TGTGCCAGCAGTTTCCCGGGACCCTCTCAACCTTTCTTT
CDR3aa: CASSFPGPSQPFF

j_gene: TRBJ1-1
abundance: many
v_gene: TRBV10-3
d_gene: NA
CDR3nt: TGTGCCATCAGGACCGATTTGAACACTGAAGCTTTCTTT
CDR3aa: CAIRTDLNTEAFF

j_gene: TRBJ2-5
abundance: few
v_gene: TRBV25-1
d_gene: NA
CDR3nt: TGTGCCAGCAGTCACAGCCATTTGGAGACCCAGTACTTC
CDR3aa: CASSHSHLETQYF

j_gene: TRBJ1-2
abundance: many
v_gene: TRBV2
d_gene: NA
CDR3nt: TGTGCCAGCAGCGGGGAGAACACCTATGGCTACACCTTC
CDR3aa: CASSGENTYGYTF

j_gene: TRBJ2-7
abundance: NA
v_gene: TRBV18
d_gene: TRBD2
CDR3nt: TGTGCCAGCTCACCTCGGGAGGGCCTGGGCTCCTACGAGCAGTACTTC
CDR3aa: CASSPREGLGSYEQYF

j_gene: TRBJ1-5
abundance: many
v_gene: TRBV14
d_gene: NA
CDR3nt: TGTGCCAGCAGCCAGTATAGCAATCAGCCCCAGCATTTT
CDR3aa: CASSQYSNQPQHF

j_gene: TRBJ2-3
abundance: NA
v_gene: TRBV28
d_gene: NA
CDR3nt: TGTGCCAGCAGGACTCCCTCTAGCACAGATACGCAGTATTTT
CDR3aa: CASRTPSSTDTQYF

j_gene: TRBJ1-1
abundance: NA
v_gene: TRBV5-5
d_gene: TRBD1
CDR3nt: TGTGCCAGCAGCTCCCAACAGGGGGCTGGTGAAGCTTTCTTT
CDR3aa: CASSSQQGAGEAFF

j_gene: TRBJ2-7
abundance: few
v_gene: TRBV20-1
d_gene: NA
CDR3nt: TGCAGTGCTAGAGATTACCAGGTCCCGGCCTACGAGCAGTACTTC
CDR3aa: CSARDYQVPAYEQYF

j_gene: TRBJ1-1
abundance: NA
v_gene: TRBV20-1
d_gene: NA
CDR3nt: TGCAGTGAAGGGGGGCTGAACACTGAAGCTTTCTTT
CDR3aa: CSEGGLNTEAFF

j_gene: TRBJ1-4
abundance: many
v_gene: TRBV25-1
d_gene: TRBD1
CDR3nt: TGTGCCAGCAGTGCTCACCCGGGACAGGGAAGGCATGAAAAACTGTTTTTT
CDR3aa: CASSAHPGQGRHEKLFF

j_gene: TRBJ2-2
abundance: NA
v_gene: TRBV19
d_gene: NA
CDR3nt: TGTGCCAGTAGTAAGGGGTATACCGGGGAGCTGTTTTTT
CDR3aa: CASSKGYTGELFF

j_gene: TRBJ2-2
abundance: NA
v_gene: TRBV7-9
d_gene: TRBD1
CDR3nt: TGTGCCAGCAGCCCTCGGACAGGGGCGACCCACACCGGGGAGCTGTTTTTT
CDR3aa: CASSPRTGATHTGELFF

j_gene: TRBJ2-7
abundance: few
v_gene: TRBV19
d_gene: TRBD1
CDR3nt: TGTGCCAGTAGACCCAAGGGGGACAGCCCCTCCACCGGGCAGTACTTC
CDR3aa: CASRPKGDSPSTGQYF

j_gene: TRBJ1-1
abundance: many
v_gene: TRBV5-1
d_gene: NA
CDR3nt: TGCGCCAGCAGCACCCACCCGGGACAAGTGAACACTGAAGCTTTCTTT
CDR3aa: CASSTHPGQVNTEAFF

j_gene: TRBJ1-5
abundance: NA
v_gene: TRBV3-1
d_gene: NA
CDR3nt: TGTGCCAGCAGCCAAGGGGGGGTGGGTCAGCCCCAGCATTTT
CDR3aa: CASSQGGVGQPQHF

j_gene: TRBJ2-7
abundance: few
v_gene: TRBV20-1
d_gene: TRBD2
CDR3nt: TGCAGTGCTAGTGGGGCTAGCGGGGCCCGGGGCGAGCAGTACTTC
CDR3aa: CSASGASGARGEQYF

j_gene: TRBJ1-1
abundance: many
v_gene: TRBV6-1
d_gene: TRBD1
CDR3nt: TGTGCCAGCAGCAACAGGGGGCGCGTTCTATTGAACACTGAAGCTTTCTTT
CDR3aa: CASSNRGRVLLNTEAFF

j_gene: TRBJ2-7
abundance: NA
v_gene: TRBV20-1
d_gene: NA
CDR3nt: TGCAGTGCTAGTAGACAGGATCCCTACGAGCAGTACTTC
CDR3aa: CSASRQDPYEQYF

j_gene: TRBJ2-5
abundance: many
v_gene: TRBV7-2
d_gene: TRBD2
CDR3nt: TGTGCCAGCAGCACCCGGGACTACGGTCGAGAGACCCAGTACTTC
CDR3aa: CASSTRDYGRETQYF

j_gene: TRBJ1-3
abundance: NA
v_gene: TRBV7-9
d_gene: TRBD1
CDR3nt: TGTGCCAGCAGCCACGAGCAGGGGGCATTTGGAAACACCGTATATTTT
CDR3aa: CASSHEQGAFGNTVYF

j_gene: TRBJ2-1
abundance: NA
v_gene: TRBV19
d_gene: NA
CDR3nt: TGTGCCAGTAGTATAGAGACGTTTAATGAGCAGTTCTTC
CDR3aa: CASSIETFNEQFF

j_gene: TRBJ1-1
abundance: few
v_gene: TRBV29-1
d_gene: NA
CDR3nt: TGCAGCGTTGAACGGTTGAACACTGAAGCTTTCTTT
CDR3aa: CSVERLNTEAFF

j_gene: TRBJ2-7
abundance: few
v_gene: TRBV19
d_gene: NA
CDR3nt: TGTGCCAGTAGTATGGGGAGCTCCGAGCAGTACTTC
CDR3aa: CASSMGSSEQYF

j_gene: TRBJ2-7
abundance: NA
v_gene: TRBV27
d_gene: NA
CDR3nt: TGTGCCAGCGGAGGATACGGGCGCTCCTACGAGCAGTACTTC
CDR3aa: CASGGYGRSYEQYF

j_gene: TRBJ2-2
abundance: NA
v_gene: TRBV3-1
d_gene: NA
CDR3nt: TGTGCCAGCAGCCGGCCCGCCAGAGGGCAGGGAGCCGGGGAGCTGTTTTTT
CDR3aa: CASSRPARGQGAGELFF

j_gene: TRBJ2-1
abundance: NA
v_gene: TRBV10-3
d_gene: TRBD2
CDR3nt: TGTGCCATCAGTGACCCCGGGACTAGCGCACACAATGAGCAGTTCTTC
CDR3aa: CAISDPGTSAHNEQFF

j_gene: TRBJ1-5
abundance: few
v_gene: TRBV24-1
d_gene: NA
CDR3nt: TGTGCCACCTCGGACGCCTATCAGCCCCAGCATTTT
CDR3aa: CATSDAYQPQHF

j_gene: TRBJ2-5
abundance: many
v_gene: TRBV7-9
d_gene: NA
CDR3nt: TGTGCCAGCAGCTGGACAGCAGAGACCCAGTACTTC
CDR3aa: CASSWTAETQYF

j_gene: TRBJ1-4
abundance: many
v_gene: TRBV7-2
d_gene: NA
CDR3nt: TGTGCCAGCAGCCTCGGACTTGGCGAAAAACTGTTTTTT
CDR3aa: CASSLGLGEKLFF

j_gene: TRBJ1-2
abundance: many
v_gene: TRBV28
d_gene: NA
CDR3nt: TGTGCCAGCAGCCCCGGGATTGGCTACACCTTC
CDR3aa: CASSPGIGYTF

j_gene: TRBJ2-7
abundance: NA
v_gene: TRBV11-2
d_gene: TRBD1
CDR3nt: TGTGCCAGCAGCTCCTGGGACAGGGCCTCCTACGAGCAGTACTTC
CDR3aa: CASSSWDRASYEQYF

j_gene: TRBJ2-2
abundance: many
v_gene: TRBV7-3
d_gene: TRBD1
CDR3nt: TGTGCCAGCAGCGTGGACAGGGGTACCGGGGAGCTGTTTTTT
CDR3aa: CASSVDRGTGELFF

j_gene: TRBJ1-1
abundance: few
v_gene: TRBV6-1
d_gene: NA
CDR3nt: TGTGCCAGCAATGCACTCCTGAACACTGAAGCTTTCTTT
CDR3aa: CASNALLNTEAFF

j_gene: TRBJ1-2
abundance: many
v_gene: TRBV28
d_gene: TRBD1
CDR3nt: TGTGCCAGCAGTAGGGGACAGATCAATGGCTACACCTTC
CDR3aa: CASSRGQINGYTF

j_gene: TRBJ1-3
abundance: NA
v_gene: TRBV12-3/TRBV12-4
d_gene: TRBD1
CDR3nt: TGTGCCAGCAGACAGGACAGGGGGGCTCTCTCTGGAAACACCATATATTTT
CDR3aa: CASRQDRGALSGNTIYF

j_gene: TRBJ1-6
abundance: once
v_gene: TRBV6-1
d_gene: NA
CDR3nt: TGTGCCAGCAGGCCCGCGGGGGCGATTTCACCCCTCCACTTT
CDR3aa: CASRPAGAISPLHF

j_gene: TRBJ2-5
abundance: many
v_gene: TRBV30
d_gene: TRBD1
CDR3nt: TGTGCCTGGAGTATCGGGACAGTTCGGACCCAGTACTTC
CDR3aa: CAWSIGTVRTQYF

j_gene: TRBJ1-2
abundance: NA
v_gene: TRBV5-4
d_gene: NA
CDR3nt: TGTGCCAGCAGCGGCTGGGGCAGGGAAAGCTATGGCTACACCTTC
CDR3aa: CASSGWGRESYGYTF

j_gene: TRBJ2-2
abundance: NA
v_gene: TRBV9
d_gene: TRBD1
CDR3nt: TGTGCCAGCAGCAACAGGGGGCGGACCGGGGAGCTGTTTTTT
CDR3aa: CASSNRGRTGELFF

j_gene: TRBJ2-7
abundance: many
v_gene: TRBV2
d_gene: NA
CDR3nt: TGTGCCAGCAGTGATGTAAACAGCTCCTACGAGCAGTACTTC
CDR3aa: CASSDVNSSYEQYF